A selection of T cell receptor beta chains follows, all from one sample in a study of follicular helper T cells after annual influenza vaccination. Assay used: immunoSEQ multiplex PCR; TCRdb lists only in-frame clones, some missing. The table has around 10,000 clones, roughly 80% seen once. The material was CXCR5- memory CD4+ T cells sorted from blood, obtained 6 weeks after influenza vaccination. The receptors derive from an adult who received the influenza vaccine. Each CDR3 is given with its conserved first and last residue. A D gene is named only where the DNA matches it firmly. Size is stated for part of the rows, as once, few or many counts, or as a class when the clone is expanded.

.	TRBJ2-7	once	TRBV7-9	TGTGCCAGCAGAGGGGCGGCCGAGCAGTACTTC	CASRGAAEQYF
.	TRBJ1-5	.	TRBV6-1	TGTGCCAGCAGTGATCAGGGGAATCAGCCCCAGCATTTT	CASSDQGNQPQHF
.	TRBJ2-7	.	TRBV5-6	TGTGCCAGCAGACCATTTGGGCCCCAAAACAGGGCTGCCTACGAGCAGTACTTC	CASRPFGPQNRAAYEQYF
.	TRBJ2-5	.	TRBV7-9	TGTGCCAGCAGTCCTCAGGAGACCCAGTACTTC	CASSPQETQYF
TRBD1	TRBJ1-2	few	TRBV18	TGTGCCAGCTCACCACTACTGGACAGGGGAACTGGCTACACCTTC	CASSPLLDRGTGYTF
TRBD2	TRBJ2-3	.	TRBV25-1	TGTGCCAGCAGTAAAACCTCTGGGACTAGCGGCACAGATACGCAGTATTTT	CASSKTSGTSGTDTQYF
TRBD1	TRBJ2-3	.	TRBV7-8	TGTGCCAGCAGCTTTGACAGGGCCACAGATACGCAGTATTTT	CASSFDRATDTQYF
.	TRBJ2-7	.	TRBV14	TGTGCCAGCAGCCAACGGTCTCGGACAGCCTACTACGAGCAGTACTTC	CASSQRSRTAYYEQYF
TRBD2	TRBJ2-4	.	TRBV19	TGTGCCAGTAGTATCTCGCGGGGGGAGTTGGCCAAAAACATTCAGTACTTC	CASSISRGELAKNIQYF
.	TRBJ1-2	.	TRBV9	TGTGCCAGCAGCGTAGGGGGACAAGCTAACTATGGCTACACCTTC	CASSVGGQANYGYTF
.	TRBJ2-2	.	TRBV5-6	TGTGCCAGCAGCTTGGATTTTGGCAACACCGGGGAGCTGTTTTTT	CASSLDFGNTGELFF
TRBD1	TRBJ2-2	.	TRBV5-1	TGCGCCAGCAGCCCGACAGGGGGCACCGGGGAGCTGTTTTTT	CASSPTGGTGELFF
.	TRBJ2-3	.	TRBV7-2	TGTGCCAGCAGCTCTAGCGATCCCCGGAATACGCAGTATTTT	CASSSSDPRNTQYF